Detailed here is one TCR beta chain. No antigen is known for it. This specimen comes from a study of pediatric ulcerative colitis. Points from the study as a whole: Clonal expansions reduced rectal repertoire diversity in acute severe colitis. All ulcerative colitis patients, but no controls, carried two rectal clonotypes.

Some clones are missing from TCRdb's copy, which holds only in-frame ones; the method was immunoSEQ multiplex PCR. This sample has some 24,000 clones, with approximately 71% found just once. CDR1 and CDR2 from the germline V gene are MNHNS and SASEGT. V lost 4 bases and J 6 bases, leaving 10 bases between the germline ends. The CDR3 extends over 12 amino acids. During colonoscopy, one to two rectal pinch biopsies were collected. The sample taken for sequencing was gut tissue. The sequence derives from a boy aged 5 to 17 with severe ulcerative colitis. The genes are TRBV6-1 and TRBJ2-7; perhaps TRBD2 as D (7 bases). CDR3 residues: CASSVRGGEQYF. The CDR3, as DNA: TGTGCCAGCAGTGTAAGGGGGGGCGAGCAGTACTTC.